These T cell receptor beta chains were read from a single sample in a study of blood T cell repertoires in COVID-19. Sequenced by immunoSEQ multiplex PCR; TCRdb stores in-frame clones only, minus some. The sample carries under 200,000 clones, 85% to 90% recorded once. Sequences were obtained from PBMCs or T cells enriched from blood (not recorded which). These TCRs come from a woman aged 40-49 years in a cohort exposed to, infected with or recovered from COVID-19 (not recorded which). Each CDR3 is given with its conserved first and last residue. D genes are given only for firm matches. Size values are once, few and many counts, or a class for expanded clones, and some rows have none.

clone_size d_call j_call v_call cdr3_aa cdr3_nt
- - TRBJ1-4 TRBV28 CASSLASGAEKLFF TGTGCCAGCAGCCTGGCCTCAGGGGCTGAAAAACTGTTTTTT
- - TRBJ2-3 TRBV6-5 CASRLEGAAQYF TGTGCCAGCAGGTTGGAGGGGGCTGCGCAGTATTTT
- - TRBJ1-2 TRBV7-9 CASSLVSGRGRGYTF TGTGCCAGCAGCTTAGTGTCGGGCAGGGGCAGAGGCTACACCTTC
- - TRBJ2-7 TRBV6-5 CASSYLTGTPAYEQYF TGTGCCAGCAGTTACCTAACAGGGACCCCGGCCTACGAGCAGTACTTC
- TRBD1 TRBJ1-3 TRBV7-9 CASSATGQAFGNTIYF TGTGCCAGCAGCGCAACTGGACAGGCCTTTGGAAACACCATATATTTT
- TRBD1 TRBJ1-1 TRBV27 CASSPQGRTEAFF TGTGCCAGCAGTCCACAGGGGCGGACTGAAGCTTTCTTT
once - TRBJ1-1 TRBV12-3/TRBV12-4 CASERGVAEAFF TGTGCCAGCGAGCGGGGGGTGGCTGAAGCTTTCTTT
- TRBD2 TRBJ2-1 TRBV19 CASSMWREVFGNEQFF TGTGCCAGTAGTATGTGGCGGGAGGTTTTCGGCAATGAGCAGTTCTTC
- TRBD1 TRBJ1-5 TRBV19 CASSDRGSNQPQHF TGTGCCAGTAGTGACAGGGGAAGCAATCAGCCCCAGCATTTT
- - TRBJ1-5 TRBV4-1 CASSQGGQPWGNQPQHF TGCGCCAGCAGCCAGGGGGGTCAACCGTGGGGCAATCAGCCCCAGCATTTT
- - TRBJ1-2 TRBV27 CASSTLGQTKYGYTF TGTGCCAGCAGTACCCTAGGACAGACCAAATATGGCTACACCTTC
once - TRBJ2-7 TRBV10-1 CASTGGGRGSCEQYF TGCGCCAGCACGGGAGGGGGCAGGGGAAGTTGCGAGCAGTACTTC
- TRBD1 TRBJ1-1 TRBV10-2 CASSDRTGGRAEAFF TGCGCCAGCAGTGATCGAACAGGGGGGAGGGCTGAAGCTTTCTTT
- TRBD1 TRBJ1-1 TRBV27 CASSLSGTGPTEAFF TGTGCCAGCAGTTTATCAGGGACAGGGCCCACTGAAGCTTTCTTT
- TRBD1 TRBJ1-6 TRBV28 CASSSRQGPISPLHF TGTGCCAGCAGTTCGAGACAGGGTCCCATTTCACCCCTCCACTTT
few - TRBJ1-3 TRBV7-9 CASSPTGGNTIYF TGTGCCAGCAGCCCCACAGGCGGAAACACCATATATTTT
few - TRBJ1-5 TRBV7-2 CASSFGREGQPQHF TGTGCCAGCAGCTTCGGCAGGGAGGGTCAGCCCCAGCATTTT
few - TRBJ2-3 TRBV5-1 CASSLAGPTDTQYF TGCGCCAGCAGCTTGGCTGGGCCCACAGATACGCAGTATTTT
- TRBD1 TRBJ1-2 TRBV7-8 CASSLAPRTGANYGYTF TGTGCCAGCAGCTTAGCACCCCGAACAGGGGCTAACTATGGCTACACCTTC
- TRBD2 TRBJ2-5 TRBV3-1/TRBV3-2 CASSQPRGIAGGGETQYF TGTGCCAGCAGCCAGCCCCGGGGAATAGCGGGGGGAGGAGAGACCCAGTACTTC
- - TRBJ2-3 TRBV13 CASSPRLPDTQYF TGTGCCAGCAGCCCGCGTCTCCCAGATACGCAGTATTTT
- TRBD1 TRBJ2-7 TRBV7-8 CASSLEGGQGDYEQYF TGTGCCAGCAGCTTAGAAGGGGGACAGGGAGACTACGAGCAGTACTTC
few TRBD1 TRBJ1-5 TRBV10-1 CASSESGQAQPQHF TGCGCCAGCAGTGAGTCGGGACAGGCCCAGCCCCAGCATTTT
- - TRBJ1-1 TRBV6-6 CASRGDTEAFF TGTGCCAGCCGGGGGGACACTGAAGCTTTCTTT
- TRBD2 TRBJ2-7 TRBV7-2 CASSFLAGQAYEQYF TGTGCCAGCAGCTTTCTAGCGGGCCAAGCCTACGAGCAGTACTTC
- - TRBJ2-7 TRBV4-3 CASSQVVARTYEQYF TGCGCCAGCAGCCAAGTCGTAGCGAGAACCTACGAGCAGTACTTC
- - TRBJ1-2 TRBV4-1 CASSQPRRGVGYGYTF TGCGCCAGCAGCCAGCCGCGGCGGGGGGTCGGCTATGGCTACACCTTC
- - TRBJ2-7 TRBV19 CASSWSGSYEQYF TGTGCCAGTAGCTGGAGCGGGTCCTACGAGCAGTACTTC
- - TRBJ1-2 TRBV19 CASSPRRQEAGYTF TGTGCCAGTAGCCCCCGCCGACAGGAGGCTGGCTACACCTTC
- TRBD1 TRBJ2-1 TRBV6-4 CASSDGTGVSNEQFF TGTGCCAGCAGTGACGGGACAGGGGTCTCCAATGAGCAGTTCTTC
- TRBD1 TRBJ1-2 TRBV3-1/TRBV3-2 CASSQEYRGGYGYTF TGTGCCAGCAGCCAAGAGTACAGGGGAGGCTATGGCTACACCTTC
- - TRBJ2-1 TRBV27 CASSPGFNNEQFF TGTGCCAGCAGTCCCGGTTTTAATAATGAGCAGTTCTTC
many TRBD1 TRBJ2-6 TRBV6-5 CASSPQGDGANVLTF TGTGCCAGCAGTCCACAGGGGGATGGGGCCAACGTCCTGACTTTC
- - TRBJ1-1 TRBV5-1 CASSPQVGGRAEAFF TGCGCCAGCAGCCCCCAAGTCGGGGGTAGGGCTGAAGCTTTCTTT
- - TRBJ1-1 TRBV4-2 CASSQDRAGDGNTEAFF TGTGCCAGCAGCCAAGATCGGGCAGGGGATGGGAACACTGAAGCTTTCTTT
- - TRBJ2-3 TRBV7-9 CASSFPPGASTDTQYF TGTGCCAGCAGCTTTCCCCCGGGTGCTAGCACAGATACGCAGTATTTT
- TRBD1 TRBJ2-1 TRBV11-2 CASSGDRGDEQFF TGTGCCAGCAGCGGAGACAGGGGGGATGAGCAGTTCTTC
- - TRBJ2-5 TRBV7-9 CASSWRAGGGETQYF TGTGCCAGCAGCTGGCGGGCAGGGGGAGGAGAGACCCAGTACTTC
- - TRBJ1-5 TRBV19 CASSTDYSNQPQHF TGTGCCAGTAGTACAGATTATAGCAATCAGCCCCAGCATTTT
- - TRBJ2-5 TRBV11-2 CASSLYYRAETQYF TGTGCCAGCAGCTTATACTACAGGGCAGAGACCCAGTACTTC
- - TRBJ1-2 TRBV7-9 CASSLEIGGPNYGYTF TGTGCCAGCAGCTTAGAGATAGGCGGGCCTAACTATGGCTACACCTTC
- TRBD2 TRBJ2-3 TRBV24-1 CATSDPGTSSRTDTQYF TGTGCCACCAGTGACCCCGGGACTAGTTCCCGCACAGATACGCAGTATTTT
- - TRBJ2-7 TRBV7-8 CASSDAGQGYEQYF TGTGCCAGCAGCGACGCCGGACAAGGCTACGAGCAGTACTTC
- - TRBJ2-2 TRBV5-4 CASRLAGARKDGELFF TGTGCCAGCAGATTAGCAGGGGCGCGAAAGGACGGGGAGCTGTTTTTT
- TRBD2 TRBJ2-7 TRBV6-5 CASALGRAYEQYF TGTGCCAGCGCCCTCGGGAGGGCCTACGAGCAGTACTTC
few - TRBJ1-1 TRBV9 CASSVTAVGTEAFF TGTGCCAGCAGCGTAACCGCCGTCGGCACTGAAGCTTTCTTT
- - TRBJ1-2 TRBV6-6 CASSSLANYGYTF TGTGCCAGCAGTTCTTTAGCTAACTATGGCTACACCTTC